This T cell receptor beta chain is from a study of blood T cell repertoires in COVID-19 (dated by TCRdb to 2020 to 2022). Background for the entire study: Samples from collaborators originated in the United States, Italy and Spain and spanned both the acute and convalescent phases of COVID-19. The prospective study material was composed of cDNA or gDNA derived from T cells, B-cell-depleted T cells, or PBMCs. The repertoires were released in a freely available public database intended as a resource for research on the immune response to SARS-CoV-2. Nearly every sample came with metadata listing a de-identified subject ID, COVID-19 status, age in years and sex. Subjects who had been exposed to COVID-19, were actively infected with it, or had recovered from it provided the deeply sampled blood TCRbeta repertoires that made up the dataset. Where HLA class I and class II types were available, the types were taken from metadata supplied by the sample provider, not from assay-based typing. Samples were obtained from the ongoing ImmuneRACE study (first 160 participants) and from over 1,000 subjects provided by 6 global collaborators.

The study at large found these results: The quantity of clinical and demographic metadata differed by source and by participant and was supplied without curation.

The germline V gene (reference sequence) yields LNHDA for CDR1 and SQIVND for CDR2. The junction shows trimming of 2 bases on V and 3 bases on J, plus 8 bases between the germline ends. There are 14 amino acids in the CDR3, from cysteine to phenylalanine inclusive. Just CDR3 DNA is preserved here, 42 bases in frame from base 1. A word on this clone: The antigen it binds to is not known. The input lacks base qualities; no much larger clone sits a single base away.

Each collaborating institution followed its own protocols to collect whole blood in K2EDTA tubes. For TCRbeta analysis, collaborators shipped samples as frozen whole blood, isolated PBMCs, or DNA extracted from either of those sample types. TCRbeta CDR3 regions were amplified from genomic DNA using the immunoSEQ Assay, a bias-controlled multiplex PCR. The source study handled its data this way. Within the assay, amplification of reference gene primers was used to estimate how many nucleated cells each sample contained. To quantify the absolute abundance of each unique TCRbeta CDR3 rearrangement, sequence reads were collapsed and filtered. For each sample, productive Simpson clonality was calculated as the square root of Simpson's diversity index across productive rearrangements. Drawn from immuneACCESS, this table holds only the in-frame rearrangements with V and J called that TCRdb kept. Clones are partly lost; checked studies trace under half to an unresolved V gene and leave the rest unexplained. V, J and clone size are those of that table, while D and trimming were read from the DNA. The sample table lists fewer than 100,000 clones, about 85% of them with a count of one. In total, the top ten clones hold about 4.2% of the sample.

The sequenced sample was peripheral blood. The sequence is built from TRBV19 and TRBJ1-5; TRBD1 might be the D gene, on 6 matching bases. This receptor was taken from a man in his 70s with acute or convalescent COVID-19. The CDR3 corresponds to CASSISGVNQPQHF. In nucleotides, the sequence is TGTGCCAGTAGTATATCAGGGGTCAATCAGCCCCAGCATTTT.